One sample yielded the 32 T cell receptor beta chains listed below, sequenced in a study of identical twins. From the 5' RACE reads, TCRdb called clonotypes with MiXCR, one entry per CDR3 protein. This sample has 650,000 to 800,000 distinct CDR3 sequences, with roughly 8% found just once. The same sample was also used in a study of yellow fever vaccine responses in identical twins.

Sequencing was performed on PBMCs. The receptors originated from a young woman in good health.

The chain employs TRBV20-1 and TRBJ2-5; D is unresolved. Germline lookup yields CDR1 DFQATT and CDR2 SNEGSKA (reference sequence). The CDR3 runs 15 residues. The V end lost 0 bases, the J end lost 0 bases, and 11 bases lay between the germline ends. The CDR3 sequence is CSARDGEGNQETQYF. CDR3 nucleotide sequence: TGCAGTGCTAGAGATGGGGAAGGGAACCAAGAGACCCAGTACTTC.

The chain combines TRBV6-5 with TRBJ2-4, with 11 bases aligning to TRBD1. Germline V CDR1 and CDR2: MNHEY, SVGAGI. V lost 0 bases and J lost 6; bases outside the gene matches: 13. The CDR3 consists of 19 residues. The CDR3 sequence is CASSYSRFSRDRGGNIQYF. CDR3 coding DNA: TGTGCCAGCAGTTACTCCCGATTCTCCCGGGACAGGGGGGGAAACATTCAGTACTTC.

This clonotype has just a few counts. The chain joins TRBV3-1 to TRBJ2-4; D might be TRBD1 or TRBD2, each matching 5 bases. The germline V gene has CDR1 LGHDT and CDR2 YNNKEL (reference sequence). V shed 1 base and J shed 7 bases, with 11 bases lying between them. The CDR3 covers 14 residues. CDR3 sequence (DNA): TGTGCCAGCAGCCAAGGGGGGTCGGGGAACATTCAGTACTTC. It yields the protein CASSQGGSGNIQYF. The full variable domain, rest sourced from reference TRBV3-1 and TRBJ2-4, is DTAVSQTPKYLVTQMGNDKSIKCEQNLGHDTMYWYKQDSKKFLKIMFSYNNKELIINETVPNRFSPKSPDKAHLNLHINSLELGDSAVYFCASSQGGSGNIQYFGAGTRLSVL.

The rearrangement joins TRBV11-2 to TRBJ1-4, with 7 bases lining up with TRBD1. CDR1 is SGHAT and CDR2 is FQNNGV in the germline V gene. V trimming: 3 bases; J trimming: 4 bases; junction bases outside the gene matches: 2. This CDR3 region has 14 residues. The DNA for the CDR3 is TGTGCCAGCAGCTTGACAGGGTTTAATGAAAAACTGTTTTTT. Encoded protein: CASSLTGFNEKLFF.

This clonotype has a handful of counts. The genes are TRBV29-1 and TRBJ2-7; TRBD2 aligns across 7 bases. V was pared by 4 bases and J by 7 bases, with 22 bases of the junction left unmatched. CDR1 and CDR2 from the germline V gene are SQVTM and ANQGSEA. This CDR3 contains 17 residues. CDR3 residues: CSVVRGSGTKTTGEQYF. The CDR3 DNA is TGCAGCGTTGTTAGAGGTTCCGGGACTAAAACCACGGGGGAGCAGTACTTC.

This clonotype was found a few times. The V and J genes are TRBV7-2 and TRBJ2-5; D is possibly TRBD1 (5 bases). Germline assignment: CDR1 SGHTA and CDR2 FQGNSA. The V and J ends lost 6 bases and 5 bases respectively, with 22 bases between them. There are 16 residues in the CDR3. DNA for the CDR3: TGTGCCAGCAGGAAAGTGGGGCAGGGCGGAATGGAGACCCAGTACTTC. This encodes CASRKVGQGGMETQYF.

The table lists this clonotype with a few counts. This chain links TRBV6-5 with TRBJ1-4; perhaps TRBD1 as D (5 bases). Between the trimmed V and J ends, which lost 0 bases and 10 bases, there was a span of 15 bases. The CDR3 sequence is 15 residues long. In germline, CDR1 is MNHEY, CDR2 SVGAGI. CDR3 nucleotide sequence: TGTGCCAGCAGTTACTCCGGGGGGGGTAATAGAAAACTGTTTTTT. As protein: CASSYSGGGNRKLFF.

There are a few counts of this clonotype. This chain links TRBV7-3 with TRBJ2-7, with D perhaps TRBD1 (5 bases). The germline V gene encodes CDR1 SGHTA and CDR2 FQGTGA. The V end lost 5 bases, the J end lost 1 base, and 9 bases lay between the germline ends. The CDR3 is made up of 13 amino acids. The CDR3 loop reads CASSIGHSYEQYF. DNA of the CDR3: TGTGCCAGCAGCATTGGACATTCCTACGAGCAGTACTTC.

This chain connects TRBV9 to TRBJ1-1; a possible D gene is TRBD1 (5 bases). The CDR3 covers 13 residues. Germline V gene lookup returns CDR1 SGDLS and CDR2 YYNGEE. V was shortened by 0 bases and J by 7 bases, with 10 bases between the two germline ends. CDR3 DNA: TGTGCCAGCAGCGTAGTAGGGGAGGATGAAGCTTTCTTT. Translation: CASSVVGEDEAFF.

The rearrangement joins TRBV3-1 to TRBJ1-1; no reliable D call. There are 14 residues in the CDR3. Germline V CDR1 and CDR2: LGHDT, YNNKEL (reference sequence). The V and J ends lost 0 bases and 5 bases respectively, with 10 bases between them. The CDR3 nucleotides are TGTGCCAGCAGCCAAGATCTTGGGCTAACTGAAGCTTTCTTT. This encodes CASSQDLGLTEAFF. Variable domain in full (rest from reference TRBV3-1 and TRBJ1-1): DTAVSQTPKYLVTQMGNDKSIKCEQNLGHDTMYWYKQDSKKFLKIMFSYNNKELIINETVPNRFSPKSPDKAHLNLHINSLELGDSAVYFCASSQDLGLTEAFFGQGTRLTVV.

This chain uses TRBV24-1 with TRBJ2-3, with TRBD2 matching over 7 bases. Trimming removed 3 bases from V and 0 bases from J; junction bases left unmatched: 8. Germline CDR1 KGHDR, CDR2 SFDVKD. The CDR3 is 17 amino acids. The CDR3 bases are TGTGCCACCAGTGATAGACTGGCGGGAGCTAGCACAGATACGCAGTATTTT. It translates to CATSDRLAGASTDTQYF.

This clonotype occurred a few times. This CDR3 reads CSVIAGVSNEQFF. The DNA for the CDR3 is TGCAGCGTTATAGCGGGAGTAAGTAATGAGCAGTTCTTC. The chain is built from TRBV29-1 and TRBJ2-1, with TRBD2 matching 9 bases. The CDR3 totals 13 residues. The V segment lost 5 bases and the J segment 7 bases; nucleotides outside the gene matches: 6. The germline CDR1 and CDR2 sequences are SQVTM and ANQGSEA.

This clonotype was seen ten or more times. V is TRBV25-1 and J is TRBJ2-1; perhaps D is TRBD1 or TRBD2 (6 bases each). Trimming removed 3 bases at V and 6 bases at J, with 12 bases between. The CDR3 contains 14 residues. CDR1 and CDR2 from the germline V gene are MGHDK and SYGVNS. The DNA of the CDR3 is TGTGCCAGCAGTGATAGGGGGGTCGGCAATGAGCAGTTCTTC. Protein product: CASSDRGVGNEQFF.

This clonotype was counted many times. This chain uses TRBV25-1 with TRBJ1-5; D remains ambiguous. Per germline, CDR1 MGHDK and CDR2 SYGVNS. CDR3 length: 14 amino acids. V lost 0 bases and J lost 4, with 7 bases in between. CDR3 sequence (DNA): TGTGCCAGCAGTGAATATGGAGGTAATCAGCCCCAGCATTTT. Its protein is CASSEYGGNQPQHF.

This clonotype came up a few times. The rearrangement links TRBV10-3 to TRBJ1-3; tentatively, D is TRBD1 (5 bases). The CDR3 has 15 residues. Germline CDR1 ENHRY, CDR2 SYGVKD. Trimming shortened V by 0 bases and J by 7 bases, and 13 bases separated the two germline ends. The CDR3 nucleotides are TGTGCCATCAGTGAGTCGCGGCAGGGTTCGAACACCATATATTTT. Its translation: CAISESRQGSNTIYF.

This chain uses TRBV9 with TRBJ2-1; 9 bases line up with TRBD1. The germline gives CDR1 SGDLS, CDR2 YYNGEE. V shed 4 bases and J 4 bases; nucleotides not matched to a gene: 18. This CDR3 is 19 amino acids long. Here the CDR3 DNA reads TGTGCCAGCAGCACCCGGACAGGGGAGGGACGAACCGCATACAATGAGCAGTTCTTC. The encoded protein is CASSTRTGEGRTAYNEQFF.

This clonotype was detected many times. V usage is TRBV29-1 and J usage is TRBJ2-7; D is unresolved. V gave up 0 bases and J gave up 6 bases, with 6 bases separating them. The V gene's germline CDR1 is SQVTM and CDR2 ANQGSEA. CDR3 length equals 11 residues. The CDR3 is CSVEDSSEQYF. The CDR3 DNA is TGCAGCGTTGAAGACTCGTCCGAGCAGTACTTC.

In DNA, the CDR3 is TGCAGCGTTGAAGCCCCACCCCCGAATTACAATGAGCAGTTCTTC. It yields the protein CSVEAPPPNYNEQFF. The genes are TRBV29-1 and TRBJ2-1; D unresolved. The CDR3 is 15 amino acids. V was cut by 1 base and J by 4 bases, with 14 bases left in between. The germline gives CDR1 SQVTM, CDR2 ANQGSEA.

This chain connects TRBV19 to TRBJ2-1, with D possibly being TRBD1 (7 bases). The germline V gene has CDR1 LNHDA and CDR2 SQIVND (reference sequence). The ends were cut back, 6 bases at V and 9 bases at J, with 12 bases in the middle. The CDR3 sequence is 12 residues long. Written as DNA, the CDR3 is TGTGCCAGTAGCTGGCAGGGGGGTGAGCAGTTCTTC. Its protein is CASSWQGGEQFF.

This clonotype was counted many times. The chain uses TRBV28 and TRBJ2-3; TRBD2 aligns across 9 bases. Germline lookup yields CDR1 MDHEN and CDR2 SYDVKM. The CDR3 contains 18 residues. Unmatched junction bases numbered 12, after V lost 3 bases and J lost 2 bases. This CDR3 is CASSLRRGGSEFTDTQYF. The CDR3 region has the DNA TGTGCCAGCAGTTTGCGGCGGGGGGGCTCGGAATTCACAGATACGCAGTATTTT. The complete variable domain, with remaining parts taken from reference TRBV28 and TRBJ2-3, reads DVKVTQSSRYLVKRTGEKVFLECVQDMDHENMFWYRQDPGLGLRLIYFSYDVKMKEKGDIPEGYSVSREKKERFSLILESASTNQTSMYLCASSLRRGGSEFTDTQYFGPGTRLTVL.

This clonotype was observed many times. The V call is TRBV4-1, the J call TRBJ2-1; D ambiguous. The CDR3 extends over 12 amino acids. Trimming stripped 0 bases from V and 10 bases from J, with 7 bases between. The germline V gene encodes CDR1 MGHRA and CDR2 YSYEKL. The chain's CDR3 is CASSQDFGEQFF. CDR3 nucleotide sequence: TGCGCCAGCAGCCAAGACTTTGGAGAGCAGTTCTTC.

The chain employs TRBV5-1 and TRBJ2-2, with D unclear. CDR3 size: 15 residues. V was pared by 0 bases and J by 3 bases, with 9 bases between. Germline V gives CDR1 SGHRS, CDR2 YFSETQ. The CDR3 loop reads CASSLVASYTGELFF. The CDR3 coding sequence is TGCGCCAGCAGCTTGGTGGCCAGTTACACCGGGGAGCTGTTTTTT. Variable domain in full (rest from reference TRBV5-1 and TRBJ2-2): KAGVTQTPRYLIKTRGQQVTLSCSPISGHRSVSWYQQTPGQGLQFLFEYFSETQRNKGNFPGRFSGRQFSNSRSEMNVSTLELGDSALYLCASSLVASYTGELFFGEGSRLTVL.

This clonotype was observed a handful of times. The genes are TRBV7-8 and TRBJ1-2; possible D gene TRBD1, 5 bases. The CDR3 totals 14 residues. Germline lookup yields CDR1 SGHVS and CDR2 FQNEAQ. V lost 6 bases to trimming and J lost 2 bases, with 13 bases between them. CDR3 sequence reads: CASSPTGRNYGYTF. The CDR3 nucleotides are TGTGCCAGCAGTCCCACGGGACGGAACTATGGCTACACCTTC.

This clonotype has a handful of counts. The genes are TRBV29-1 and TRBJ1-4; a possible D gene is TRBD1 (6 bases). This CDR3 is 13 amino acids long. Germline V gene data show CDR1 as SQVTM and CDR2 as ANQGSEA. The germline V and J ends were trimmed by 4 bases and 7 bases, with 13 bases remaining between them. CDR3 sequence: CSVAQGQGEKLFF. CDR3 nucleotide sequence: TGCAGCGTTGCCCAGGGGCAGGGTGAAAAACTGTTTTTT.

The chain joins TRBV4-1 to TRBJ2-7, with a weak D call TRBD1 (5 bases). Germline CDR1 is MGHRA and CDR2 is YSYEKL. Trimming removed 0 bases from V and 5 bases from J, with 11 bases in between. The CDR3 totals 14 residues. CDR3 DNA: TGCGCCAGCAGCCAAGAGGCAGGGTTCGACGAGCAGTACTTC. As protein: CASSQEAGFDEQYF.

Many counts were recorded for this clonotype. The genes are TRBV12-3 or TRBV12-4 and TRBJ2-2; the D is unclear. The CDR3 extends over 14 amino acids. Between the trimmed V and J ends, which lost 1 base and 0 bases, there was a span of 3 bases. CDR3 region: CASSLDANTGELFF. The CDR3 DNA reads TGTGCCAGCAGTTTAGATGCGAACACCGGGGAGCTGTTTTTT.

A few counts support this clonotype. The chain employs TRBV29-1 and TRBJ1-2; unclear D gene. This CDR3 region has 12 residues. Germline loops: CDR1 SQVTM, CDR2 ANQGSEA. Trimming removed 4 bases at V and 4 bases at J, with 10 bases between. The DNA of the CDR3 is TGCAGCGTTGGTGTGGGGTCCTATGGCTACACCTTC. It translates to CSVGVGSYGYTF.

In this sample, this clonotype turned up a few times. The J gene is TRBJ2-3, the V gene TRBV28, with D perhaps assigned TRBD1 or TRBD2 (5 bases each). This CDR3 region has 12 residues. The V end was cut by 10 bases, the J end by 3 bases, with 11 bases between. CDR1 is MDHEN and CDR2 is SYDVKM in the germline V gene. CDR3 sequence reads: CATGDATDTQYF. For the CDR3, the DNA is TGTGCCACCGGGGACGCTACAGATACGCAGTATTTT.

This clonotype was found a few times. The V and J genes are TRBV7-2 and TRBJ1-5, with TRBD1 as a possible D gene (5 bases). Trimming left V 4 bases short and J 3 bases short, with 10 bases between. CDR1 is SGHTA, CDR2 FQGNSA, per germline. This CDR3 has 14 amino acids. In DNA form, the CDR3 reads TGTGCCAGCAGCTCCGGGACCTTCAATCAGCCCCAGCATTTT. Its protein is CASSSGTFNQPQHF.

This clonotype was observed a handful of times. The J gene is TRBJ1-5, the V gene TRBV4-1; 8 nucleotides line up with TRBD1. The J segment lost 7 bases and the V segment lost 1 base, leaving 3 bases of the junction unmatched. This CDR3 has 14 residues. CDR1 is MGHRA, CDR2 YSYEKL, per germline. The CDR3 sequence: CASSQGTGPQPQHF. The CDR3, as DNA: TGCGCCAGCAGCCAAGGGACAGGGCCGCAGCCCCAGCATTTT.

This clonotype turned up a few times. The gene calls are TRBV15 and TRBJ1-1; no firm D call. Germline V gene sequence: CDR1 LNHNV, CDR2 YYDKDF (reference sequence). This CDR3 is built from 12 residues. Trimming stripped 6 bases from V and 0 bases from J, with 5 bases between. This CDR3 reads CATRGVNTEAFF. DNA for the CDR3: TGTGCCACCAGGGGCGTGAACACTGAAGCTTTCTTT.

This clonotype was detected only a few times. The V gene is TRBV6-4, the J gene TRBJ2-3, with D perhaps TRBD1 (5 bases). This CDR3 comprises 15 residues. Per the germline V gene, CDR1 is MRHNA and CDR2 is SNTAGT. The germline V and J ends were trimmed by 4 bases and 0 bases, with 11 bases remaining between them. The CDR3 DNA reads TGTGCCAGCAGTGGACAGCAGCCTAGCACAGATACGCAGTATTTT. Translating gives CASSGQQPSTDTQYF.